This T cell receptor (beta chain) was found in a study of shared clonotypes between healthy human individuals. As for this clone: No antigen is known for it.

Study-level points and caveats: Rarefaction analysis demonstrated incomplete sorted-subset sequencing notwithstanding large depth.

CD45RO-negative cells were positively selected for CCR7, leaving out terminally differentiated effector memory CD45RA+ cells. This table comes from immunoSEQ multiplex PCR, and its TCRdb copy is limited to in-frame clones, with some not included. The table lists approximately 720,000 clones, 90% to 95% of them singletons, with 20% to 25% in the top ten. The clonotype comes from a man aged 25-45 years in good health. Sequenced material: naive CD8+ T cells sorted from blood.

CDR3 loop: CASSFRGVETQYF. The CDR3 coding sequence is TGTGCCAGCAGTTTCCGGGGCGTAGAGACCCAGTACTTC. V usage is TRBV28 and J usage is TRBJ2-5; D possibly uses TRBD1 or TRBD2 (5 bases each). CDR1 is MDHEN, CDR2 SYDVKM, per germline. V was cut by 3 bases and J by 4 bases, with 9 bases left in between. The CDR3 spans 13 residues.